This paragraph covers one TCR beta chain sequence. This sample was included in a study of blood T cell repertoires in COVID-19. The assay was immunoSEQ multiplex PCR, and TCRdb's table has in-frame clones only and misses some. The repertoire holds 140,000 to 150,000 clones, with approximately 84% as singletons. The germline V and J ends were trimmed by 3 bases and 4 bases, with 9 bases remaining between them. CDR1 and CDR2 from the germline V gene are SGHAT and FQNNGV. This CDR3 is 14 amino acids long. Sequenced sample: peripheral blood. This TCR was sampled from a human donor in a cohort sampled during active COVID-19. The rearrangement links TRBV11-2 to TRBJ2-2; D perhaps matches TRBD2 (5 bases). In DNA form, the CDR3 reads TGTGCCAGCAGCTTGAGGACTGGCACCGGGGAGCTGTTTTTT. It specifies CASSLRTGTGELFF.